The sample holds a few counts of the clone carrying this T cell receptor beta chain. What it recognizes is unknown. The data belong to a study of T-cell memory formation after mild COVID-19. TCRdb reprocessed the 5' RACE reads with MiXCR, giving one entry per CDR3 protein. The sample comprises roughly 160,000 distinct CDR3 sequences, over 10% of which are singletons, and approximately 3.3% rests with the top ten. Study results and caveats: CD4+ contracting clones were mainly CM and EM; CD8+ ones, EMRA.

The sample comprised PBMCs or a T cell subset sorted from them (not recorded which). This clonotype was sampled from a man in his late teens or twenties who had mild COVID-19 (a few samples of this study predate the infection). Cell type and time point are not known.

The CDR3 nucleotides read TGCGCCAGCAGCCAAGCTAGCGGGGGTTCAGATACGCAGTATTTT. It is translated as CASSQASGGSDTQYF. The rearrangement joins TRBV5-1 to TRBJ2-3; 10 nucleotides line up with TRBD2. The CDR3 covers 15 residues. The J segment lost 4 bases and the V segment lost 4 bases, leaving 6 bases of the junction unmatched. CDR1 and CDR2 (germline): SGHRS, YFSETQ.